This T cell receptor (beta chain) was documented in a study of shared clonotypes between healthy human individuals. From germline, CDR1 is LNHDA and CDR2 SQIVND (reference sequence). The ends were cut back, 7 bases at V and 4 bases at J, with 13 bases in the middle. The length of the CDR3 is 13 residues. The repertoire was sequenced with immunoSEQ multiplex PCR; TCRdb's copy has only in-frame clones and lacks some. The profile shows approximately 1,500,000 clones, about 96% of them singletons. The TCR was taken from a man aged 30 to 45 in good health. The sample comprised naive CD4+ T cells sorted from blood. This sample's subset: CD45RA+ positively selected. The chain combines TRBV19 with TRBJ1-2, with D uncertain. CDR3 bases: TGTGCCAGTACCCTCGTTGGGAGCTATGGCTACACCTTC. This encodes CASTLVGSYGYTF.